This T cell receptor (beta chain) came from a study of yellow fever vaccine responses in identical twins. TCRdb ran MiXCR on the RT-PCR reads and lists one entry per CDR3 protein. The repertoire has about 19,000 distinct CDR3 sequences, around two thirds of them found once; the top ten carry 2% to 2.5%. CDR3 size: 16 residues. V was shortened by 4 bases and J by 1 base, with 15 bases between the two germline ends. Germline V gives CDR1 KGHSH, CDR2 LQKENI. Study-level findings and limits: Twins reportedly had a vaccine T cell response that seemed partly convergent, partly personalized.

Details on this clonotype: Its specificity is unknown.

The specimen was T cells from blood (PBMCs), unsorted or a sorted subset (not recorded which), collected before or after yellow fever vaccination (not recorded which). The chain carries TRBV18 and TRBJ2-3; tentatively, D is TRBD1 (8 bases). The clonotype comes from a woman between 18 and 29 years old who received the yellow fever vaccine. The CDR3 DNA reads as TGTGCCAGCTCACTCAACAGGGGGGGTGGCACAGATACGCAGTATTTT. This encodes CASSLNRGGGTDTQYF.